Shown below are 29 T cell receptor beta chains from a single sample sequenced in a study of blood T cells in healthy people across ages. The use of a sample-barcoded 5' primer and a J-beta primer mix characterized a second PCR of about 7 to 12 cycles. TCRdb called the 5' RACE reads again in MiXCR, with one record for every CDR3 protein. The table has 450,000 to 700,000 distinct CDR3 sequences, 27% seen once. Sequencing was carried out using blood. The receptor source for this set is a woman aged 70-85 years in good health.

J is TRBJ2-3 and V is TRBV2, with 7 nucleotides matching TRBD2. Losses at the gene ends were 9 bases for V and 5 bases for J; bases not matched to a gene: 14. The CDR3 loop spans 15 amino acids. Germline V CDR1 and CDR2: SNHLY, FYNNEI. The CDR3: CARTSRAGVRDTQYF. The CDR3 nucleotides read TGTGCCAGGACATCCCGGGCGGGGGTACGAGATACGCAGTATTTT.

This clonotype came up a few times. V usage is TRBV20-1 and J usage is TRBJ1-1; D not resolved. The CDR3 runs to 13 residues. Between the trimmed V and J ends, which lost 1 base and 1 base, there was a span of 7 bases. Germline CDR1 reads DFQATT; CDR2 reads SNEGSKA (reference sequence). The CDR3 reads CSARVQENTEAFF. In DNA form, the CDR3 reads TGCAGTGCTAGAGTTCAGGAGAACACTGAAGCTTTCTTT.

This chain links TRBV20-1 with TRBJ1-3; D might be TRBD1 (5 bases). CDR1 is DFQATT and CDR2 is SNEGSKA in the germline V gene (reference sequence). Trimming shortened V by 1 base and J by 2 bases, and 12 bases separated the two germline ends. The CDR3 totals 15 residues. The CDR3: CSARGSSTAGNTIYF. CDR3 DNA sequence: TGCAGTGCTAGAGGTTCTTCGACAGCTGGAAACACCATATATTTT.

This clonotype showed up just a few times. The chain couples TRBV5-1 to TRBJ2-3; D is perhaps TRBD1 or TRBD2 (5 bases each). The V and J ends lost 5 bases and 2 bases respectively, with 9 bases between them. The CDR3 length is 13 residues. Germline CDR1 is SGHRS and CDR2 is YFSETQ. CDR3 bases: TGCGCCAGCAGATGGGGGATCACAGATACGCAGTATTTT. Translating gives CASRWGITDTQYF.

The CDR3 is CASSPRSVSGNTIYF. CDR3 bases: TGTGCCAGCTCACCACGGTCCGTCTCTGGAAACACCATATATTTT. J is TRBJ1-3 and V is TRBV18; no clear D gene. This CDR3 is 15 amino acids long. V was clipped by 1 base and J by 0 bases, with 7 bases between them. Germline assignment: CDR1 KGHSH and CDR2 LQKENI. Supplemented by reference TRBV18 and TRBJ1-3, the full variable domain reads NAGVMQNPRHLVRRRGQEARLRCSPMKGHSHVYWYRQLPEEGLKFMVYLQKENIIDESGMPKERFSAEFPKEGPSILRIQQVVRGDSAAYFCASSPRSVSGNTIYFGEGSWLTVV.

This clonotype showed up just a few times. The chain joins TRBV12-3 or TRBV12-4 to TRBJ1-5, with 8 bases identical to TRBD1. The CDR3 is 14 amino acids. The J segment lost 11 bases and the V segment lost 11 bases, leaving 17 bases of the junction unmatched. The CDR3 region has the DNA TGTGCCTGCGCCGGACAGGGCCAGTGGGGAGCCCAGCATTTT. Protein sequence: CACAGQGQWGAQHF.

This chain connects TRBV15 to TRBJ2-5, with 7 bases fitting TRBD2. Germline lookup yields CDR1 LNHNV and CDR2 YYDKDF (reference sequence). J gave up 5 bases and V 0 bases, and 12 bases lay outside the gene matches. This CDR3 spans 17 amino acids. The DNA of the CDR3 is TGTGCCACCAGCAGAGACCTCCCGGGGTGGGGAGGGGAGACCCAGTACTTC. Encoded protein: CATSRDLPGWGGETQYF.

The V call is TRBV6-1, the J call TRBJ2-3; no definite D call. With 6 bases removed from V and 0 bases from J, the gap between germline ends came to 13 bases. The CDR3 contains 15 residues. The V gene's germline CDR1 is MNHNS and CDR2 SASEGT. CDR3 in DNA: TGTGCCAGCAGACGGAACCCGGCAAGCACAGATACGCAGTATTTT. It specifies CASRRNPASTDTQYF.

To note about this clonotype: Germline and junction disagree at one end, which may indicate a read error. The V and J genes are TRBV5-5 and TRBJ2-1; D unresolved. This CDR3 region has 14 residues. Germline CDR1 and CDR2: SGHKS and YYEKEE (reference sequence). The CDR3, as DNA: TGTACCAGCAGCTTTAGGATCGGCTACAATGAGCAGTTCTTC. This encodes CTSSFRIGYNEQFF.

This chain links TRBV7-2 with TRBJ2-1; 10 bases are a match to TRBD2. Germline loops: CDR1 SGHTA, CDR2 FQGNSA. This CDR3 spans 16 amino acids. V lost 5 bases, J lost 7 bases, and 11 bases stayed unmatched. CDR3 region: CASSLESGGGMNEQFF. The CDR3 nucleotides are TGTGCCAGCAGCCTAGAAAGCGGGGGGGGAATGAATGAGCAGTTCTTC.

This clonotype was detected only a few times. V usage is TRBV12-3 or TRBV12-4 and J usage is TRBJ2-1, with D tentatively TRBD1 (6 bases). V was pared by 7 bases and J by 8 bases, with 21 bases between. The CDR3 contains 15 residues. Written as DNA, the CDR3 is TGTGCCAGCAATTATAGGGGGAGCAATGGGGATGAGCAGTTCTTC. Translated, it gives CASNYRGSNGDEQFF.

The chain links TRBV10-3 to TRBJ2-5; D gene ambiguous. The tail of the sequence fits TRBJ2-7 better, so the J call may be wrong. Germline V gene lookup returns CDR1 ENHRY and CDR2 SYGVKD. The CDR3 is 15 amino acids. The CDR3 DNA follows: TGTGCCATCAGTGAGTCGGGCCTTGGTTTGTTCGAGCAGTACTTC. This gives the protein CAISESGLGLFEQYF.

This clonotype was detected a few times. The gene calls are TRBV20-1 and TRBJ2-5; TRBD2 agrees at 10 bases. Germline loops: CDR1 DFQATT, CDR2 SNEGSKA (reference sequence). Losses at the gene ends were 4 bases for V and 7 bases for J; bases not matched to a gene: 6. The CDR3 spans 13 residues. In nucleotides, the CDR3 is TGCAGTGCTAAACTAGCGGGGTCCGGGACCCAGTACTTC. It is translated as CSAKLAGSGTQYF.

This clonotype has a handful of counts. The chain joins TRBV7-2 to TRBJ2-7; TRBD1 aligns across 8 bases. Germline V gene data show CDR1 as SGHTA and CDR2 as FQGNSA. Losses at the gene ends were 2 bases for V and 7 bases for J; bases not matched to a gene: 10. This CDR3 has 15 amino acids. CDR3 nucleotides: TGTGCCAGCAGCTTAAGCGGCGGCAGGGGGCGTGAGCAGTACTTC. Translation gives CASSLSGGRGREQYF.

This clonotype was seen a few times. This chain links TRBV27 with TRBJ1-6; tentative D call: TRBD1 (5 bases). V lost 7 bases and J 9 bases, leaving 16 bases between the germline ends. The CDR3 runs to 14 residues. Per the germline V gene, CDR1 is MNHEY and CDR2 is SMNVEV (reference sequence). The CDR3 sequence is CASKPGPPISPLHF. The CDR3 DNA follows: TGTGCCAGCAAACCGGGACCGCCTATTTCACCCCTCCACTTT.

In regard to this clonotype: Its ends do not fully match the called genes, so a read error is possible. The chain uses TRBV7-2 and TRBJ2-3, with a tentative D call TRBD2 (5 bases). CDR3 length: 15 amino acids. Germline V CDR1 and CDR2: SGHTA, FQGNSA. The DNA of the CDR3 is TGTGCCAGCAGCTTAGTCCCCGGAACACGGGATACGCATTATTTT. Residues: CASSLVPGTRDTHYF.

The V gene is TRBV29-1, the J gene TRBJ2-3; D not certain. The germline V gene has CDR1 SQVTM and CDR2 ANQGSEA. The V end lost 4 bases, the J end lost 2 bases, and 13 bases lay between the germline ends. This CDR3 is built from 14 residues. The CDR3 DNA follows: TGCAGCGTTGTGATTCAAACCTACACAGATACGCAGTATTTT. Protein sequence: CSVVIQTYTDTQYF.

The genes are TRBV12-3 or TRBV12-4 and TRBJ1-3; D call uncertain. The CDR3 length is 14 residues. V was pared by 6 bases and J by 0 bases, with 9 bases between. CDR3 nucleotide sequence: TGTGCCAGCAGACTGGGGAACTCTGGAAACACCATATATTTT. Translation gives CASRLGNSGNTIYF.

This clonotype showed up just a few times. The gene calls are TRBV29-1 and TRBJ2-5; TRBD1 might be the D (6 bases). The germline V gene encodes CDR1 SQVTM and CDR2 ANQGSEA. The CDR3 consists of 12 residues. V shed 8 bases and J shed 2 bases, with 12 bases lying between them. CDR3 amino acids: CSSAQGQETQYF. The CDR3 DNA reads as TGCAGCTCCGCACAGGGACAAGAGACCCAGTACTTC.

V is TRBV7-9 and J is TRBJ2-3, with 7 bases that match TRBD1. This CDR3 comprises 17 residues. From germline, CDR1 is SEHNR and CDR2 FQNEAQ (reference sequence). Trimming at V came to 8 bases and at J to 1 base, leaving 15 bases not matched to a gene. Here the CDR3 reads CASEGTPRTGRTDTQYF. The DNA for the CDR3 is TGTGCCAGCGAGGGAACTCCCCGGACAGGCCGCACAGATACGCAGTATTTT.

The chain employs TRBV2 and TRBJ1-1; 9 bases agree with TRBD1. This CDR3 is 14 amino acids long. J lost 11 bases, V lost 6 bases, and 13 bases had no gene match. Per germline, CDR1 SNHLY and CDR2 FYNNEI. CDR3 loop: CASRGTQGAPGAFF. CDR3 in DNA: TGTGCCAGCAGGGGAACACAGGGGGCGCCCGGGGCTTTCTTT.

This clonotype occurred many times. The chain is built from TRBV2 and TRBJ1-1; D uncertain. The germline CDR1 and CDR2 sequences are SNHLY and FYNNEI. Trimming took off 7 bases at V and 7 bases at J, with 7 bases between the two ends. The CDR3 is 10 amino acids. Here the CDR3 DNA reads TGTGCCAGCAAAGGTCGTGAAGCTTTCTTT. Its translation: CASKGREAFF.

This clonotype was picked up a small number of times. The chain employs TRBV2 and TRBJ2-3; possible D gene TRBD1, 6 bases. Germline-derived CDR1 and CDR2 are SNHLY and FYNNEI. Trimming removed 5 bases at V and 6 bases at J, with 12 bases between. This CDR3 has 13 residues. Here the CDR3 reads CASSMDQGDTQYF. DNA of the CDR3: TGTGCCAGCAGTATGGACCAGGGGGATACGCAGTATTTT.

Worth noting for this clonotype: Mismatch with germline at one junction end may stem from a read error. The chain couples TRBV20-1 to TRBJ2-1; possibly TRBD1 or TRBD2 for D (5 bases each). This CDR3 has 14 amino acids. Per the germline V gene, CDR1 is DFQATT and CDR2 is SNEGSKA (reference sequence). In DNA form, the CDR3 reads TGCAGTGCCAGAGATATCGGGGCCCCCAATGAGCAGTTCTTC. Protein sequence: CSARDIGAPNEQFF.

The rearrangement joins TRBV20-1 to TRBJ2-5; D is perhaps TRBD1 (6 bases). This CDR3 comprises 14 residues. The germline gives CDR1 DFQATT, CDR2 SNEGSKA (reference sequence). CDR3 nucleotides: TGCAGCACCACGCAAGGGGGTGGTCAAGAGACCCAGTACTTC. Residues: CSTTQGGGQETQYF.

This clonotype turned up a few times. At one end the junction does not follow the germline gene, possibly because of a read error. This chain uses TRBV9 with TRBJ2-3; 9 bases are shared with TRBD2. The CDR3 is made up of 15 amino acids. The germline gives CDR1 SGDLS, CDR2 YYNGEE. The CDR3 here is CASSVGYGGGASKYF. CDR3 sequence (DNA): TGTGCCAGCAGCGTAGGTTACGGCGGGGGGGCCAGTAAGTACTTT.

In this sample, this clonotype turned up a few times. The J gene is TRBJ1-5, the V gene TRBV20-1; TRBD1 might be the D (5 bases). The ends were cut back, 3 bases at V and 6 bases at J, with 12 bases in the middle. The CDR3 sequence is 13 residues long. Germline CDR1 reads DFQATT; CDR2 reads SNEGSKA (reference sequence). This CDR3 reads CSASTFGAQPQHF. The CDR3 DNA is TGCAGTGCTAGCACATTCGGGGCTCAGCCCCAGCATTTT.

The rearrangement uses TRBV29-1 and TRBJ1-2; D gene ambiguous. CDR3 length: 11 residues. Trimming pared 5 bases from V and 3 bases from J, leaving 7 bases between. Germline CDR1 and CDR2: SQVTM and ANQGSEA. CDR3 sequence (DNA): TGCAGCGTTTACGAAGACTATGGCTACACCTTC. Protein product: CSVYEDYGYTF.

The chain carries TRBV7-3 and TRBJ2-3; D not resolved. V shed 5 bases and J shed 2 bases, with 14 bases lying between them. CDR3 size: 15 residues. Germline assignment: CDR1 SGHTA and CDR2 FQGTGA. This CDR3 is CASSPTSVITDTQYF. As DNA, the CDR3 is TGTGCCAGCAGCCCGACCAGCGTGATCACAGATACGCAGTATTTT.